This TCR beta chain was captured in a study of blood T cell repertoires in COVID-19. At the level of the study: Sites across the United States, Italy and Spain contributed samples from acute and convalescent COVID-19. Nucleic acid was either cDNA or gDNA, and it came from T cells, B-cell-depleted T cells, or PBMCs.

This CDR3 has 15 amino acids. In germline, CDR1 is LNHDA, CDR2 SQIVND (reference sequence). The V and J ends lost 4 bases and 4 bases respectively, with 13 bases between them. As handled by the study authors: Using reference gene primer amplification, nucleated cell counts were estimated. Clones were read by immunoSEQ multiplex PCR, and TCRdb kept only the in-frame ones, dropping some. That table furnishes V, J and clone size, whereas the DNA furnished D and trimming. The repertoire includes roughly 71,000 clones, around 85% of them detected once, and 20% to 25% sits in the top ten. What was sequenced was peripheral blood. The chain joins TRBV19 to TRBJ2-2, with a possible D match to TRBD1 (5 bases). The TCR was taken from a man in his forties or fifties with acute or convalescent COVID-19. CDR3: CASSKQDTATGELFF. In DNA form, the CDR3 reads TGTGCCAGTAGTAAGCAGGACACCGCCACCGGGGAGCTGTTTTTT.